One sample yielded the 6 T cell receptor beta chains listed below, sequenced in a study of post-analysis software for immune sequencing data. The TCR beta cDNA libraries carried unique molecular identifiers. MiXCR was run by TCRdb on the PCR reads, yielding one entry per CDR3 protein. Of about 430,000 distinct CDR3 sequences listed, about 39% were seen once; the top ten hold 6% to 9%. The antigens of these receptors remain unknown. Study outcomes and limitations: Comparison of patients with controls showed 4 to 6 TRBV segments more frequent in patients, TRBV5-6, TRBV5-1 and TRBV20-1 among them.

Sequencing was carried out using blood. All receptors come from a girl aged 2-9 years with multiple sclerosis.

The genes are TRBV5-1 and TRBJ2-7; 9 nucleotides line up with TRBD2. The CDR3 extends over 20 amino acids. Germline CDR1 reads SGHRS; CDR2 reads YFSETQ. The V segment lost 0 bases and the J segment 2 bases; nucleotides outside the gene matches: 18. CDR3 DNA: TGCGCCAGCAGCTTGGCCTTTCGTGCAGGGAAGGCTAGCGGGACCTACGAGCAGTACTTC. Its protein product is CASSLAFRAGKASGTYEQYF. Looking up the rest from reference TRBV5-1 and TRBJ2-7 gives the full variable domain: KAGVTQTPRYLIKTRGQQVTLSCSPISGHRSVSWYQQTPGQGLQFLFEYFSETQRNKGNFPGRFSGRQFSNSRSEMNVSTLELGDSALYLCASSLAFRAGKASGTYEQYFGPGTRLTVT.

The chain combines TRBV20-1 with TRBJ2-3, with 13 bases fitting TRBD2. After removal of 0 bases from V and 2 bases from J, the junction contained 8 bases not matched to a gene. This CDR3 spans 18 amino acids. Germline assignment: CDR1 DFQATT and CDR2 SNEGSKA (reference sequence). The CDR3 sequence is CSARDLLAGGLNTDTQYF. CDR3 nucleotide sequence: TGCAGTGCTAGAGATCTACTAGCGGGGGGGCTTAACACAGATACGCAGTATTTT.

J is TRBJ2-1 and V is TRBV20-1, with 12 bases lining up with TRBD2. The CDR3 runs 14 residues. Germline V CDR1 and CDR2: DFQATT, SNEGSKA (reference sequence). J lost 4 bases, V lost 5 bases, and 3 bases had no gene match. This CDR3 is CSASSGGVYNEQFF. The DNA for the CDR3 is TGCAGTGCTTCTAGCGGGGGGGTTTACAATGAGCAGTTCTTC.

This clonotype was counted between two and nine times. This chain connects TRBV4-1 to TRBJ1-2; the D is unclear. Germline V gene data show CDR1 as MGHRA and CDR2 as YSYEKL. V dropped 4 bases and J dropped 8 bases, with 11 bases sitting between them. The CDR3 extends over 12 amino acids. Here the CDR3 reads CASSPDTRGYTF. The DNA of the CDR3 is TGCGCCAGCAGCCCCGATACTAGAGGCTACACCTTC.

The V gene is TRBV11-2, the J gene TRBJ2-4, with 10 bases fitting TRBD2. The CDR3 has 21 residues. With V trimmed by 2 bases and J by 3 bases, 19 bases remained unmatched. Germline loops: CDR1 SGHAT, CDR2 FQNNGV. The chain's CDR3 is CASSLNSSGSWASRHKNIQYF. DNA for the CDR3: TGTGCCAGCAGCTTAAATTCTAGCGGGAGCTGGGCAAGCCGGCACAAAAACATTCAGTACTTC.

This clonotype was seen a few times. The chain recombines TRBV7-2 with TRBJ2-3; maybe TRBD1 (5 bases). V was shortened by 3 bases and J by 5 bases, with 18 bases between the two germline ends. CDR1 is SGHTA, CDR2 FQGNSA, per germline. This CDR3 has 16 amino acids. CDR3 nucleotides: TGTGCCAGCAGCTTTGGGGCTACGATACAGCAAGATACGCAGTATTTT. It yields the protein CASSFGATIQQDTQYF.